The 20 T cell receptor beta chains below were found in one sample sequenced in a study of T cell responses to AZD1222 COVID-19 vaccine. Libraries were prepared by immunoSEQ multiplex PCR; TCRdb keeps only in-frame clonotypes and omits some of them. Of about 31,000 clones listed, over 75% are singletons. The sample here was peripheral blood, taken 28 days after the second AZD1222 dose. The receptors come from an adult who received the AZD1222 COVID-19 vaccine.

This rearrangement joins TRBV6-5 to TRBJ1-2, with a possible D match to TRBD1 (5 bases). Germline V gives CDR1 MNHEY, CDR2 SVGAGI. The V end was cut by 3 bases, the J end by 7 bases, with 21 bases between. The CDR3 is 16 amino acids. The CDR3 DNA reads as TGTGCCAGCAGTTATCGAGACAGTTCAGAATCTAGTGGCTACACCTTC. Protein sequence: CASSYRDSSESSGYTF.

CDR3 sequence (DNA): TGCGCCAGCACCATGGGACAGGGGACTGGAAACACCATATATTTT. It yields the protein CASTMGQGTGNTIYF. The chain has TRBV5-1 and TRBJ1-3, with TRBD1 identical over 10 bases. The CDR3 has 15 amino acids. Germline CDR1 SGHRS, CDR2 YFSETQ. J gave up 2 bases and V 6 bases, and 5 bases lay outside the gene matches.

The chain couples TRBV30 to TRBJ1-5; possible D gene TRBD1, 5 bases. The V gene's germline CDR1 is GTSNPN and CDR2 SVGIG (reference sequence). Trimming took off 4 bases at V and 0 bases at J, with 10 bases between the two ends. The CDR3 covers 14 residues. For the CDR3, the DNA is TGTGCCTGGACACGGGACGATAGCAATCAGCCCCAGCATTTT. Its protein is CAWTRDDSNQPQHF. Together with reference TRBV30 and TRBJ1-5, the CDR3 gives the full variable domain: SQTIHQWPATLVQPVGSPLSLECTVEGTSNPNLYWYRQAAGRGLQLLFYSVGIGQISSEVPQNLSASRPQDRQFILSSKKLLLSDSGFYLCAWTRDDSNQPQHFGDGTRLSIL.

The chain couples TRBV2 to TRBJ2-7, with TRBD1 matching over 9 bases. In germline, CDR1 is SNHLY, CDR2 FYNNEI. The junction had 9 bases not matched to a gene; V was cut back by 4 bases and J by 5 bases. The CDR3 consists of 15 residues. The CDR3 region has the DNA TGTGCCAGCAGTGGAGGGACAGGGTTGATGCACGAGCAGTACTTC. Protein sequence: CASSGGTGLMHEQYF. Variable domain in full (rest from reference TRBV2 and TRBJ2-7): EPEVTQTPSHQVTQMGQEVILRCVPISNHLYFYWYRQILGQKVEFLVSFYNNEISEKSEIFDDQFSVERPDGSNFTLKIRSTKLEDSAMYFCASSGGTGLMHEQYFGPGTRLTVT.

V is TRBV11-1 and J is TRBJ2-3, with 8 bases lining up with TRBD1. The CDR3 totals 16 residues. Germline V gives CDR1 SGHAT, CDR2 FQDESV (reference sequence). J gave up 1 base and V 6 bases, and 9 bases lay outside the gene matches. As DNA, the CDR3 is TGTGCCAGCAGACGCAGGACAGGGTGGGGCACAGATACGCAGTATTTT. Translation: CASRRRTGWGTDTQYF.

The chain has TRBV19 and TRBJ1-5, with D possibly TRBD1 on 5 matching bases. The CDR3 contains 16 residues. Germline assignment: CDR1 LNHDA and CDR2 SQIVND (reference sequence). The V end lost 1 base, the J end lost 5 bases, and 15 bases lay between the germline ends. The CDR3 DNA sequence: TGTGCCAGTAGTATAGGGGGCTATCGAAGGGATCAGCCCCAGCATTTT. Protein product: CASSIGGYRRDQPQHF. Drawing the rest from reference TRBV19 and TRBJ1-5, the complete variable domain is DGGITQSPKYLFRKEGQNVTLSCEQNLNHDAMYWYRQDPGQGLRLIYYSQIVNDFQKGDIAEGYSVSREKKESFPLTVTSAQKNPTAFYLCASSIGGYRRDQPQHFGDGTRLSIL.

This clone was seen just once. The V call is TRBV3-1 (or the pseudogene TRBV3-2), the J call TRBJ1-1, with unresolved D. The CDR3 consists of 15 residues. The germline gives CDR1 LGHDT, CDR2 YNNKEL (reference sequence). V was cut by 6 bases and J by 4 bases, with 18 bases left in between. The CDR3: CASSQSVLAGTEAFF. The CDR3 DNA is TGTGCCAGCAGTCAATCGGTGTTGGCGGGCACTGAAGCTTTCTTT.

This chain connects TRBV15 to TRBJ1-5; 8 bases match TRBD1. Germline CDR1 LNHNV, CDR2 YYDKDF (reference sequence). Trimming at V came to 3 bases and at J to 2 bases, leaving 3 bases not matched to a gene. CDR3 length: 15 amino acids. The CDR3 DNA reads as TGTGCCACCAGCAGTCAGACAGGGGGCAATCAGCCCCAGCATTTT. This sequence encodes CATSSQTGGNQPQHF.

In its sample, this clone was seen a few times. The chain recombines TRBV18 with TRBJ1-4, with 8 bases fitting TRBD1. The germline V gene has CDR1 KGHSH and CDR2 LQKENI. V shed 3 bases and J 3 bases; nucleotides not matched to a gene: 3. The CDR3 extends over 15 amino acids. CDR3 region: CASSPGQAANEKLFF. CDR3 nucleotide sequence: TGTGCCAGCTCACCGGGACAGGCGGCTAATGAAAAACTGTTTTTT.

V is TRBV6-5 and J is TRBJ1-1; no firm D call. The germline V and J ends were trimmed by 4 bases and 1 base, with 13 bases remaining between them. CDR1 and CDR2 (germline): MNHEY, SVGAGI. This CDR3 contains 15 residues. CDR3 region: CASSSSWVKNTEAFF. The CDR3 DNA sequence: TGTGCCAGCAGTTCCTCATGGGTAAAGAACACTGAAGCTTTCTTT.

The sample holds a few counts of this clone. The gene calls are TRBV5-1 and TRBJ2-6; perhaps TRBD1 as D (6 bases). The ends were cut back, 1 base at V and 2 bases at J, with 19 bases in the middle. The germline gives CDR1 SGHRS, CDR2 YFSETQ. CDR3 length: 19 residues. The CDR3 DNA sequence: TGCGCCAGCAGCTTGTACTGGGGGCAGGGAGCCCCTGGGGCCAACGTCCTGACTTTC. Its translation is CASSLYWGQGAPGANVLTF.

The chain has TRBV27 and TRBJ1-5; 10 nucleotides line up with TRBD1. The V gene end was trimmed by 10 bases and the J gene end by 7 bases; junction bases not matched to a gene: 10. The germline CDR1 and CDR2 sequences are MNHEY and SMNVEV (reference sequence). CDR3 length: 14 residues. CDR3 nucleotide sequence: TGTGCCATCGAAAGGACAGGGGGATTGCAGCCCCAGCATTTT. It encodes CAIERTGGLQPQHF.

The chain is built from TRBV7-3 and TRBJ1-2; maybe TRBD1 (5 bases). CDR3 length: 14 residues. The germline V and J ends were trimmed by 5 bases and 4 bases, with 14 bases remaining between them. Germline V CDR1 and CDR2: SGHTA, FQGTGA. The CDR3 nucleotides are TGTGCCAGCAGCCAGCAAGGGGACCCCTATGGCTACACCTTC. Its translation is CASSQQGDPYGYTF.

The V gene is TRBV18, the J gene TRBJ2-7, with D tentatively TRBD1 (7 bases). The germline V and J ends were trimmed by 0 bases and 9 bases, with 12 bases remaining between them. This CDR3 spans 13 amino acids. CDR1 and CDR2 (germline): KGHSH, LQKENI. The CDR3 bases are TGTGCCAGCTCACCACCGTCAGGGGGAGGGCAGTACTTC. Residues: CASSPPSGGGQYF.

The CDR3 loop is CASEEQETQYF. DNA of the CDR3: TGTGCCAGCGAAGAACAAGAGACCCAGTACTTC. This sequence joins TRBV2 and TRBJ2-5; D is undetermined. CDR1 is SNHLY and CDR2 is FYNNEI in the germline V gene. Trimming stripped 8 bases from V and 2 bases from J, with 6 bases between. The CDR3 totals 11 residues.

V usage is TRBV10-3 and J usage is TRBJ2-3, with 8 bases matching TRBD1. The germline V gene has CDR1 ENHRY and CDR2 SYGVKD. The CDR3 length is 15 residues. Unmatched junction bases numbered 4, after V lost 5 bases and J lost 0 bases. CDR3 sequence: CAISPGQDSTDTQYF. For the CDR3, the DNA is TGTGCCATCAGTCCGGGACAGGATAGCACAGATACGCAGTATTTT.

This chain joins TRBV2 and TRBJ1-4; no definite D call. Germline V gene lookup returns CDR1 SNHLY and CDR2 FYNNEI. The V gene lost 5 bases and the J gene lost 4 bases, with 17 bases spanning the gap. This CDR3 region has 16 residues. For the CDR3, the DNA is TGTGCCAGCAGTAAAAACATAAAACCGATTAATGAAAAACTGTTTTTT. It codes for CASSKNIKPINEKLFF.

This clone was detected once. The V call is TRBV7-3, the J call TRBJ1-6; TRBD1 aligns across 9 bases. With 2 bases clipped from V and 10 bases from J, the junction kept 0 bases outside the gene matches. The CDR3 extends over 13 amino acids. In germline, CDR1 is SGHTA, CDR2 FQGTGA. Written as DNA, the CDR3 is TGTGCCAGCAGCTTAGACAGGGGGTCACCCCTCCACTTT. Its translation is CASSLDRGSPLHF.

This clone was detected only a few times. This chain links TRBV7-2 with TRBJ2-5; D call uncertain. V gave up 3 bases and J gave up 5 bases, with 10 bases separating them. The CDR3 is made up of 13 amino acids. Germline assignment: CDR1 SGHTA and CDR2 FQGNSA. The CDR3 DNA sequence: TGTGCCAGCAGCTTCCAGGTTGGTGAGACCCAGTACTTC. Its protein product is CASSFQVGETQYF.

The sample holds one count of this clone. The J gene is TRBJ2-7, the V gene TRBV5-1, with 11 bases that match TRBD1. V trimming: 0 bases; J trimming: 4 bases; junction bases outside the gene matches: 9. This CDR3 region has 17 residues. Germline values: CDR1 SGHRS, CDR2 YFSETQ. The CDR3 region is CASSLASIGQGAYEQYF. The CDR3 DNA reads as TGCGCCAGCAGCTTGGCCTCGATTGGACAGGGGGCTTACGAGCAGTACTTC.